The sequence of this TCR beta chain was determined in a study of CD8 T cells in ankylosing spondylitis. Study-level findings and limits: Clones linked to disease, bearing a CD8+ phenotype, were relatively rare in peripheral blood. For ankylosing spondylitis blood, a TCR beta motif of roughly 8 highly homologous variants appeared characteristic. In ankylosing spondylitis patients, matched synovial fluid reportedly showed significant enrichment of disease-linked clones.

V dropped 6 bases and J dropped 5; count of bases not matched to a gene: 13. This CDR3 region has 17 residues. As regards this clonotype: As yet, its antigen is unknown.

Via MiXCR, TCRdb re-called the 5' RACE reads, giving one row per CDR3 protein. This table has roughly 700,000 distinct CDR3 sequences, 15% to 20% appearing once. Sequenced sample: blood, either unsorted or a sorted T cell fraction (not recorded which). This clonotype originated in a male donor with ankylosing spondylitis. V usage is TRBV12-3 or TRBV12-4 and J usage is TRBJ1-5; 10 nucleotides align to TRBD1. In nucleotides, the CDR3 is TGTGCCAGCAGGTTCGGGACAGGGGTTTCTGGAGATCAGCCCCAGCATTTT. Protein: CASRFGTGVSGDQPQHF.